This TCR beta chain comes out of a study of brain T cells in children with intractable seizures. The study's findings and limits: Absence of clones before surgery may stem from lower sequencing depth.

The sequenced cases were selected for having the highest brain T cell transcript signatures. V shed 2 bases and J shed 2 bases, with 6 bases lying between them. CDR3 length: 13 residues. Germline V CDR1 and CDR2: LGHDT, YNNKEL (reference sequence). Using immunoSEQ multiplex PCR, the repertoire was profiled, and TCRdb retains in-frame clones only, with some absent. The sample carries around 100,000 clones, 94% recorded once. Details on this clone: The antigen remains unidentified.

V gene TRBV3-1 (or the pseudogene TRBV3-2) combines with J gene TRBJ1-2; D is uncertain. Sequences were derived from peripheral blood, sampled at surgery. This clonotype was sampled from a boy under two years old with hemimegalencephaly and intractable seizures. The CDR3 is CASSQLDNYGYTF. The DNA for the CDR3 is TGTGCCAGCAGCCAATTAGACAACTATGGCTACACCTTC.